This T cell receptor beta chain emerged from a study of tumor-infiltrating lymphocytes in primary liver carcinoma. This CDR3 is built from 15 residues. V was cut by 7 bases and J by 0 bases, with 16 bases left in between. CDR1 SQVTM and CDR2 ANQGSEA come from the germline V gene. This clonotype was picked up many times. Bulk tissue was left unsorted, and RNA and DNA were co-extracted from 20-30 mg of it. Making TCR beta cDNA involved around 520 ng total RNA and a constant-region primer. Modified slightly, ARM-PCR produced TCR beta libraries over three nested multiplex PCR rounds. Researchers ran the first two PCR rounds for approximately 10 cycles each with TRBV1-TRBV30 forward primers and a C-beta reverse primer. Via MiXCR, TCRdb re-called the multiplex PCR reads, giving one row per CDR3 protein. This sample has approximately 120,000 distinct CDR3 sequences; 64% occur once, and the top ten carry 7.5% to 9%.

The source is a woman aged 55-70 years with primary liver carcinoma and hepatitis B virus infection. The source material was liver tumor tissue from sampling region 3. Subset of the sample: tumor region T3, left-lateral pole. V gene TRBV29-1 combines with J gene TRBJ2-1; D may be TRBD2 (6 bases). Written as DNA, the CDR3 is TGCAGCGCTTCGGGTGGGGGGACCTCCTACAATGAGCAGTTCTTC. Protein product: CSASGGGTSYNEQFF.